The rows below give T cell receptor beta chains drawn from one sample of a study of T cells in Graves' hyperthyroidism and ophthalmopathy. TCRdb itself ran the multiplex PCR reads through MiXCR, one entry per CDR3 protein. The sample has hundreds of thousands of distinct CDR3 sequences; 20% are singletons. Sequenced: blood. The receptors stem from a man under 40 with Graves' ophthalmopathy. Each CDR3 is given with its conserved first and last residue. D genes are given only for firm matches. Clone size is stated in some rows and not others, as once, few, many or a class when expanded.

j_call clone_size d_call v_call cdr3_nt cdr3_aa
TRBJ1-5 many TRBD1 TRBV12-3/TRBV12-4 TGTGCCAGCAGTTTAGCCTCACCCGGGACAGGGGGCAATCAGCCCCAGCATTTT CASSLASPGTGGNQPQHF
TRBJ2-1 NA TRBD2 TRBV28 TGTGCCAGCAGTTTACTAAGCTATTCTAGCGGGAGTTGCAATGAGCAGTTCTTC CASSLLSYSSGSCNEQFF
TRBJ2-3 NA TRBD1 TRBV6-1 TGTGCCAGCACCTACCACCCAGGGGGAGCTGGAACAGATACGCAGTATTTT CASTYHPGGAGTDTQYF
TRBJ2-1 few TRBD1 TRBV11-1 TGTGCCAGCAGCGCCGGGACAGCGAATGAGCAGTTCTTC CASSAGTANEQFF
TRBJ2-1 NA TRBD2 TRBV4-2 TGTGCCAGCAGCCAAGATCGCGGACTAGTCCTCGGGAATGAGCAGTTCTTC CASSQDRGLVLGNEQFF
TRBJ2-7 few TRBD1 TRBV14 TGTGCCAATCACAGGGGCGAAGAAGGCTACGAGCAGTACTTC CANHRGEEGYEQYF
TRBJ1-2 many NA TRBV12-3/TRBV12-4 TGTGCCAGCAGCCCCACCCCGGCGGCCACTCCTAACTACACCTTC CASSPTPAATPNYTF
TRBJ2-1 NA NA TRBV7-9 TGTGCCAGCAGCTTAGGATCCCCTGAACTCAATGAGCAGTTCTTC CASSLGSPELNEQFF
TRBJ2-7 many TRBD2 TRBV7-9 TGTGCCAGCAGCTCTTCAGGCGGGAGCTTACACGAGCAGTACTTC CASSSSGGSLHEQYF
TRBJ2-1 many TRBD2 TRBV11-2 TGTGCCAGCAGCATGGGGACTAGCGGGAGCGGCTACAATGAGCAGTTCTTC CASSMGTSGSGYNEQFF
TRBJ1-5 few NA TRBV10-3 TGTGCCATCAGTGAGGGTCTGACTCGGGGCAATCAGCCCCAGCATTTT CAISEGLTRGNQPQHF
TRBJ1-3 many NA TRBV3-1 TGTGCCAGCAGCCGCACACAGGGCTTCTCTGGAAACACCATATATTTT CASSRTQGFSGNTIYF
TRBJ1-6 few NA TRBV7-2 TGTGCCAGCAGCTTCTTGGGGGTATCACCCCTCCACTTT CASSFLGVSPLHF
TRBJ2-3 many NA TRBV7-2 TGTGCCAGCAGCTTAGGGGTCAGGGGGGCTACAGATACGCAGTATTTT CASSLGVRGATDTQYF
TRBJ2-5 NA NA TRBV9 TGTGCCAGCAGCGTAGTTCCGTCGAGGGACCAAACACAAGAGACCCAGTACTTC CASSVVPSRDQTQETQYF
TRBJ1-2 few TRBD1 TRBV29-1 TGCAGCGCAGGACAGGGGGACGGCTATGGCTACACCTTC CSAGQGDGYGYTF
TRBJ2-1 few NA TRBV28 TGTGCCAGCAGTTTAGTAGAGTGGCACAATGAGCAGTTCTTC CASSLVEWHNEQFF
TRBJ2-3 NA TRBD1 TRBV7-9 TGTGCCAGCAGGCCGGACAGGGGGCCGGTGGCAGATACGCAGTATTTT CASRPDRGPVADTQYF
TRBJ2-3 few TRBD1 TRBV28 TGTGCCAGCAGCCCCGGGACAGGGAGGTCAGATACGCAGTATTTT CASSPGTGRSDTQYF
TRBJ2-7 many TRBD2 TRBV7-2 TGTGCCAGCAGCTTAGACGGGAGGGGCCCCTACGAGCAGTACTTC CASSLDGRGPYEQYF
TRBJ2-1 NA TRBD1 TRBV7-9 TGTGCCAGCAGCTTAGCTAATTGGGACAGGGGGGAGATACCCTACAATGAGCAGTTCTTC CASSLANWDRGEIPYNEQFF
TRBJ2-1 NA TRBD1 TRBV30 TGTGCCTGGAGAGGCCGGGACAGATTCAATGAGCAGTTCTTC CAWRGRDRFNEQFF
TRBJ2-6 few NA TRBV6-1 TGTGCCAGCAGTGAAATAAACAGATCTGGGGCCAACGTCCTGACTTTC CASSEINRSGANVLTF
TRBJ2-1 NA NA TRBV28 TGTGCCAGCAGACCCTTTGAGGGGAATGAGCAGTTCTTC CASRPFEGNEQFF
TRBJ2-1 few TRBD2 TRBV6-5 TGTGCCAGCAGTTACTCGGGACTAGCGGAGAATGAGCAGTTCTTC CASSYSGLAENEQFF
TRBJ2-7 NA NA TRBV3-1 TGTGCCAGCAGCCAAGATCCGACAGTTTTTAACGAGCAGTACTTC CASSQDPTVFNEQYF
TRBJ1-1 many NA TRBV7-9 TGTGCCAGCAGCTTAGGTAGTCGCCAGGGTTGGGGCACTGAAGCTTTCTTT CASSLGSRQGWGTEAFF
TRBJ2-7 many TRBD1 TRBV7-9 TGTGCCAGCAGCCCGCCCGGGACAGGGGTCCACGAGCAGTACTTC CASSPPGTGVHEQYF
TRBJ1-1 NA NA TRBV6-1 TGTGCCAGCAGTTCCAAGGACAGTGGGAACACTGAAGCTTTCTTT CASSSKDSGNTEAFF
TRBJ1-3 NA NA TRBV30 TGTGCCTGGAGTATGCGGGGAAACACCATATATTTT CAWSMRGNTIYF
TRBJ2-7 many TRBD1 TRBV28 TGTGCCAGCAGTCAAAACCGGGACAGGGGACGAAAACAGCAGTACTTC CASSQNRDRGRKQQYF
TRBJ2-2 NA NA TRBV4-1 TGCGCCAGCAGCCAAGATCCAGGGTTGAACACCGGGGAGCTGTTTTTT CASSQDPGLNTGELFF
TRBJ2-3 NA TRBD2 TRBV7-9 TGTGCCAGCAGTCTCGTGGTAGCGGGAGTAGATACGCAGTATTTT CASSLVVAGVDTQYF
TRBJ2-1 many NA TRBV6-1 TGTGCCAGCAGTGTCTATGGGGGGAATGAGCAGTTCTTC CASSVYGGNEQFF
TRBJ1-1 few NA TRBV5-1 TGCGCCAGCGACTCCGGGGGCAGCATGAACACTGAAGCTTTCTTT CASDSGGSMNTEAFF
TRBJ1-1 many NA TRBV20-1 TGCAGTGCCCCAAATACTGGGGGGGGGATGAACACTGAAGCTTTCTTT CSAPNTGGGMNTEAFF
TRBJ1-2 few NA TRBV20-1 TGCAGCGTAGGGTTTGTTGGGTATGGCTACACCTTC CSVGFVGYGYTF
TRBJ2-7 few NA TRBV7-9 TGTGCCAGCAGCTTAAATCGTAAGGGTGAGCAGTACTTC CASSLNRKGEQYF
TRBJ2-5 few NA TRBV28 TGTGCCAGCAGTTTCGAAGTGGGACTCCAAGAGACCCAGTACTTC CASSFEVGLQETQYF
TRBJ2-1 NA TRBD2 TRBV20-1 TGCAGTGCTGGGGGGGGACGGGAGCAGTTCTTC CSAGGGREQFF
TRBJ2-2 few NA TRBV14 TGTGCCAGCAGCCAAGTAGTAGCGGTCGGGGAGCTGTTTTTT CASSQVVAVGELFF
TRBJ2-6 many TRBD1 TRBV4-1 TGCGCCAGCAGCCAAGGCCCGGGACAGTCTGGGGCCAACGTCCTGACTTTC CASSQGPGQSGANVLTF
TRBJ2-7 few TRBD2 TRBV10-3 TGTGCCATCAGTGACCCCGGGACTAGCGGGTCTACCTACGAGCAGTACTTC CAISDPGTSGSTYEQYF
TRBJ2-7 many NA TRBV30 TGTGCCTGGAGTGTCCAGGGCGGCCACGAGCAGTACTTC CAWSVQGGHEQYF
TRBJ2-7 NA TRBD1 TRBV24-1 TGTGCCACCAGTGAATCAGGGGGAAATTACGAGCAGTACTTC CATSESGGNYEQYF
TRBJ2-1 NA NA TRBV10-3 TGTGCCATCAGTGAAGGACTCCACGAGCAGTTCTTC CAISEGLHEQFF
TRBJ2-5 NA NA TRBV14 TGTGCCAGCAGCCAAGAAAGTTTACCCCAGTACTTC CASSQESLPQYF
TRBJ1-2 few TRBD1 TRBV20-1 TGCAGTGCTAGATGGACAGGGGGCTCCGGTGGCTACACCTTC CSARWTGGSGGYTF
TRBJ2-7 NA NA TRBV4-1 TGCGCCAGCAGCCAAGGACAGAATACCTACGAGCAGTACTTC CASSQGQNTYEQYF
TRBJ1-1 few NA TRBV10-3 TGTGCCATCAGTGGGCCTTTAGCGGGACACACGAACACTGAAGCTTTCTTT CAISGPLAGHTNTEAFF
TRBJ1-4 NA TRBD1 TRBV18 TGTGCCAGCTCACGGGACAGGGCAAGTGAAAAACTGTTTTTT CASSRDRASEKLFF
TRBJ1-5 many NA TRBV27 TGTGCCAGCAGCCCTCCGGGGCATCGAAATCAGCCCCAGCATTTT CASSPPGHRNQPQHF
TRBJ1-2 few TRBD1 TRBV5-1 TGCGCCAGCAGCTTGGCCGGGGGACAGGGCGCCTATGGCTACACCTTC CASSLAGGQGAYGYTF
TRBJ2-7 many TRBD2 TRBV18 TGTGCCAGCTCCGGTACCGGGACTAGCGTATACGAGCAGTACTTC CASSGTGTSVYEQYF